The sequence of this T cell receptor beta chain was determined in a study of identical twins (dated by TCRdb to the mid-2010s). For the study in its entirety: TCR alpha and beta repertoires from monozygotic twins, unrelated adults of various ages and cord blood were deep-sequenced to test whether fetal clonotypes persist. To rule out contamination, the twin experiments were replicated at different times with different library preparation protocols. The paper's findings and limits, for the study overall: In beta out-of-frame sequences, excess twin sharing was weaker, because having fewer shared sequences lowered the signal-to-noise ratio. Out-of-frame TCR alpha sharing in monozygotic twins was systematically underestimated by recombination models, whereas sharing between unrelated individuals was in agreement with the recombination models. Invariant T cells such as MAIT and iNKT could partly confound zero-insertion analyses, although diverse VJ usage argued against such confounding for most clonotypes. Abundant cord blood beta clonotypes had fewer insertions, young adult naive repertoires showed a similar but weaker trend, and memory repertoires showed no such trend. Because the same donors could not be followed over many years, the conclusions depended on cross-sectional statistical analysis. Out-of-frame TCR alpha sequences shared between twins showed an excess of low generation-probability sequences compared with coincidental sharing between unrelated individuals.

For CDR1 and CDR2, the germline V gene (reference sequence) lists LNHNV and YYDKDF. There are 18 amino acids in the CDR3, from cysteine to phenylalanine inclusive. The DNA shown is the 54-base CDR3, in frame from base 1. Trimming removed 1 base from V and 0 bases from J; the gene matches leave 5 bases unexplained. Every donor was a healthy Caucasian. Three pairs of female monozygotic twins, all aged roughly 18 to 29 years, made up the twin cohort. Using Miltenyi CD45RO+ enrichment and human naive T-cell isolation kits, memory (CD45RO+) and naive T cells were isolated from PBMC. Library preparation was by 5' RACE. Instrument used: Illumina HiSeq 2000. A universal primer binding site was added through template switching, and the final cDNA carried a unique molecular identifier so that TCR cDNA molecules could be counted accurately. First-strand cDNA for TCR alpha and beta chains was synthesized from specific primers in the conserved constant-segment region. To control for contamination, each cDNA library was double barcoded with a SMART-Mk sample barcode plus Illumina barcodes. Two successive PCR steps introduced TruSeq adapter sequences along with Illumina sample barcodes. TCR alpha and beta cDNA libraries were sequenced on the Illumina HiSeq platform with custom primers. The authors' pipeline ran thus. Raw reads were processed with MiGEC to extract unique molecular identifiers, and MiXCR was used to determine CDR3 positions. For each individual, recombination models were inferred using an EM algorithm with the repgenHMM and IGoR tools. The analysis of shared clonotypes was done with the tcR package in R, with sharing normalized by the product of cloneset sizes. Out-of-frame nonproductive sequences were analyzed to study raw recombination free of thymic and clonal selection effects. The raw public data were reprocessed by TCRdb itself: fastp quality trimming at Q25, MiXCR clonotype calling, in-frame beta chains only. Rows with a matching CDR3 protein are joined into one entry that keeps the most common DNA and genes. V and J calls and clone size were set by TCRdb, not the authors. This sample is represented by roughly 240,000 distinct CDR3 sequences; approximately 7% of them were singletons. The ten largest make up under 4% of the sample.

As regards this clonotype: Its specific antigen is unknown. The input lacks base qualities; no much larger clone sits a single base away.

This sample also appeared in a second study, on yellow fever vaccine responses in identical twins. As that second study puts it: According to the authors, the vaccine-induced T cell response in identical twins seemed to be partly convergent and partly specific to each individual. In identical twins, the study followed T cell clones that responded to the vaccine with precision.

The chain is made from TRBV15 and TRBJ2-6, with 8 central nucleotides matching TRBD2. The TCR originated in a woman between 18 and 29 years old in good health. The sample comprised memory (CD45RO+) T cells sorted from blood. The cell subset or site label, read with the paper, signifies: CD45RO+ enriched T cells. The CDR3 region has the sequence CATSRGGLAGSGANVLTF. The sequence in DNA is TGTGCCACCAGCAGAGGGGGCCTAGCGGGCTCTGGGGCCAACGTCCTGACTTTC.